One sample yielded the 27 T cell receptor beta chains listed below, sequenced in a study of resident and recirculating memory T cells in vitiligo (dated by TCRdb to the late 2010s). The method was the immunoSEQ multiplex PCR assay. Not all clones reach the TCRdb copy of this immuneACCESS table, which keeps in-frame sequences only. Checked studies attribute under half of the gap to unresolved V genes and leave the rest unexplained. Within this sample are tens of thousands of clones, with about 89% of them counted one time only. Around 4.9% of the sample is in the top ten clones. Sequenced sample: blood. The source is a male donor with vitiligo.

The chain has TRBV10-3 and TRBJ2-7; TRBD2 aligns across 10 bases. Unmatched junction bases numbered 9, after V lost 10 bases and J lost 3 bases. The CDR3 spans 14 residues. Per the germline V gene, CDR1 is ENHRY and CDR2 is SYGVKD. CDR3: CATGGASGGYEQYF. The CDR3 nucleotides are TGTGCCACCGGCGGTGCTAGCGGGGGCTACGAGCAGTACTTC.

This chain links TRBV2 with TRBJ2-7; D might be TRBD1 (5 bases). V lost 3 bases, J lost 2 bases, and 8 bases lay in between. The CDR3 spans 13 residues. Germline-derived CDR1 and CDR2 are SNHLY and FYNNEI. The CDR3 DNA sequence: TGTGCCAGCAGTGACAGGGCAACCTACGAGCAGTACTTC. Translation gives CASSDRATYEQYF.

The chain uses TRBV7-9 and TRBJ2-7; maybe TRBD2 (6 bases). The V gene lost 3 bases and the J gene lost 5 bases, with 17 bases spanning the gap. The germline gives CDR1 SEHNR, CDR2 FQNEAQ (reference sequence). The CDR3 is 15 amino acids. CDR3 loop: CASSLQGGDGDEQYF. CDR3 in DNA: TGTGCCAGCAGCTTGCAAGGCGGGGACGGGGACGAGCAGTACTTC.

This clone has a single count. The chain couples TRBV28 to TRBJ2-5, with 10 bases lining up with TRBD1. Germline-derived CDR1 and CDR2 are MDHEN and SYDVKM. The CDR3 runs 13 residues. After removal of 8 bases from V and 4 bases from J, the junction contained 4 bases not matched to a gene. The CDR3 spells CASGTGASETQYF. CDR3 nucleotide sequence: TGTGCCAGCGGGACAGGGGCATCAGAGACCCAGTACTTC.

As concerns this clone: Other nucleotide sequences in the sample specify the same CDR3. The V and J genes are TRBV11-2 and TRBJ2-5, with D uncertain. Trimming removed 0 bases from V and 4 bases from J, with 3 bases in between. CDR1 is SGHAT, CDR2 FQNNGV, per germline. The CDR3 loop spans 12 amino acids. The CDR3 region is CASSLDRETQYF. CDR3 sequence (DNA): TGTGCCAGCAGCTTAGATCGAGAGACCCAGTACTTC.

This clone was observed a single time. This chain uses TRBV6-1 with TRBJ2-3; weak D call: TRBD1 (6 bases). Trimming took off 5 bases at V and 3 bases at J, with 12 bases between the two ends. CDR1 is MNHNS, CDR2 SASEGT, per germline. The CDR3 spans 14 residues. The CDR3 coding sequence is TGTGCCAGCAGTCTCGGGACATTAACAGATACGCAGTATTTT. Protein product: CASSLGTLTDTQYF.

The V and J genes are TRBV7-2 and TRBJ2-3, with TRBD1 identical over 7 bases. V gave up 5 bases and J gave up 2 bases; unmatched junction bases: 7. The CDR3 is 15 residues long. Germline V gene sequence: CDR1 SGHTA, CDR2 FQGNSA. This CDR3 is CASSRGGQSTDTQYF. CDR3 bases: TGTGCCAGCAGCAGAGGGGGACAGTCCACAGATACGCAGTATTTT.

V usage is TRBV6-1 and J usage is TRBJ1-1, with 9 bases aligning to TRBD1. V shed 2 bases and J 10 bases; nucleotides not matched to a gene: 26. The germline V gene has CDR1 MNHNS and CDR2 SASEGT. This CDR3 is 20 amino acids long. This chain's CDR3 is CASSETTGGSILPVRPGAFF. As DNA, the CDR3 is TGTGCCAGCAGTGAAACTACAGGGGGCAGCATTCTCCCAGTGCGACCCGGAGCTTTCTTT.

The chain couples TRBV2 to TRBJ2-5; D is uncertain. Looked up from germline, CDR1 is SNHLY and CDR2 is FYNNEI. The V gene lost 8 bases and the J gene lost 0 bases, with 7 bases spanning the gap. The CDR3 spans 12 residues. The CDR3 nucleotides are TGTGCCAGCGTCCGGGACCAAGAGACCCAGTACTTC. It encodes CASVRDQETQYF.

This chain uses TRBV5-1 with TRBJ2-1; 10 positions agree with TRBD2. CDR1 is SGHRS and CDR2 is YFSETQ in the germline V gene. V shed 2 bases, J shed 6 bases, and the junction held 11 bases outside the gene matches. The CDR3 covers 17 residues. CDR3 bases: TGCGCCAGCAGCTTTGCTTCCTTAGCGGGGGGTCGCAATGAGCAGTTCTTC. It encodes CASSFASLAGGRNEQFF.

This clone has just one count. The rearrangement uses TRBV28 and TRBJ1-2; perhaps TRBD1 as D (6 bases). Germline CDR1 is MDHEN and CDR2 is SYDVKM. The CDR3 contains 15 residues. V was clipped by 4 bases and J by 4 bases, with 16 bases between them. As DNA, the CDR3 is TGTGCCAGCAGTTCCGCCAACAGGGTTACCTATGGCTACACCTTC. It encodes CASSSANRVTYGYTF.

This clone was seen only once. The gene calls are TRBV5-4 and TRBJ1-2, with D tentatively TRBD1 (6 bases). Trimming pared 1 base from V and 5 bases from J, leaving 15 bases between. This CDR3 has 15 amino acids. The germline CDR1 and CDR2 sequences are SGHNT and YYREEE (reference sequence). Here the CDR3 DNA reads TGTGCCAGCAGCTTGAGGCAGGGGCTGTGGTATGGCTACACCTTC. This translates into CASSLRQGLWYGYTF.

The table lists this clone with a count of one. This chain joins TRBV4-2 and TRBJ1-5, with D maybe TRBD1 (6 bases). The V and J ends lost 0 bases and 1 base respectively, with 10 bases between them. Germline V gives CDR1 LGHNA, CDR2 YNFKEQ. The CDR3 has 16 amino acids. The DNA of the CDR3 is TGTGCCAGCAGCCAAGAAGGGGGGGGGAGCAATCAGCCCCAGCATTTT. Translating gives CASSQEGGGSNQPQHF.

The CDR3 bases are TGTGCCAGCAGTCGGACTAGCGGAAGCACAGATACGCAGTATTTT. It is translated as CASSRTSGSTDTQYF. This chain joins TRBV2 and TRBJ2-3, with TRBD2 matching over 10 bases. J lost 0 bases, V lost 5 bases, and 2 bases had no gene match. CDR3 length equals 15 residues. The V gene's germline CDR1 is SNHLY and CDR2 FYNNEI.

The CDR3 here is CASSPPTGLTYSEQYF. DNA for the CDR3: TGTGCCAGCTCACCGCCGACAGGGTTGACCTACTCCGAGCAGTACTTC. The chain uses TRBV18 and TRBJ2-7; TRBD1 matches at 7 bases. Germline V gene lookup returns CDR1 KGHSH and CDR2 LQKENI. V lost 3 bases to trimming and J lost 6 bases; unmatched junction nucleotides: 14. The CDR3 is 16 amino acids.

This clone was seen once. V and J are TRBV30 and TRBJ2-5, with 12 bases lining up with TRBD1. This CDR3 region has 15 residues. J was trimmed by 3 bases and V by 8 bases; bases with no gene match: 10. The germline gives CDR1 GTSNPN, CDR2 SVGIG (reference sequence). The CDR3 region is CARTVGQGAEETQYF. For the CDR3, the DNA is TGTGCCCGGACGGTGGGACAGGGGGCAGAAGAGACCCAGTACTTC.

The genes are TRBV6-1 and TRBJ1-2, with 9 bases fitting TRBD1. In germline, CDR1 is MNHNS, CDR2 SASEGT. J lost 6 bases, V lost 4 bases, and 6 bases had no gene match. The CDR3 has 14 amino acids. As DNA, the CDR3 is TGTGCCAGCAGTGCCCGGGACAGGGATCATGGCTACACCTTC. This translates into CASSARDRDHGYTF.

The V call is TRBV5-1, the J call TRBJ1-2; maybe TRBD1 (6 bases). Looked up from germline, CDR1 is SGHRS and CDR2 is YFSETQ. The CDR3 spans 15 residues. Trimming removed 4 bases from V and 1 base from J, with 14 bases in between. The CDR3 DNA sequence: TGCGCCAGCAGCATACAGGGCGCCGTTAACTATGGCTACACCTTC. This sequence encodes CASSIQGAVNYGYTF.

The CDR3: CASSSIDGRKRGNTIYF. The CDR3 nucleotides are TGTGCCAGCAGCTCAATAGACGGAAGGAAGCGCGGAAACACCATATATTTT. V gene TRBV7-8 combines with J gene TRBJ1-3; D gene uncertain. V lost 4 bases, J lost 4 bases, and 20 bases lay in between. This CDR3 contains 17 residues. Germline-derived CDR1 and CDR2 are SGHVS and FQNEAQ.

The chain recombines TRBV19 with TRBJ1-5, with 9 bases aligning to TRBD1. This CDR3 region has 15 residues. V lost 5 bases and J lost 6; bases outside the gene matches: 8. Germline V CDR1 and CDR2: LNHDA, SQIVND (reference sequence). The CDR3 nucleotides are TGTGCCAGTAGTCCGTGGACAGGGGCGGGTCAGCCCCAGCATTTT. Protein: CASSPWTGAGQPQHF.

The chain joins TRBV5-1 to TRBJ1-2; D call uncertain. Germline V gene sequence: CDR1 SGHRS, CDR2 YFSETQ. The CDR3 loop spans 14 amino acids. Trimming left V 5 bases short and J 1 base short, with 12 bases between. CDR3 amino acids: CASREEDLNYGYTF. The CDR3 nucleotides are TGCGCCAGCAGGGAGGAGGACCTTAACTATGGCTACACCTTC.

Remarks on this clone: Other nucleotide sequences in the sample specify the same CDR3. J is TRBJ1-2 and V is TRBV28, with 11 bases that match TRBD1. Germline CDR1 reads MDHEN; CDR2 reads SYDVKM. Unmatched junction bases numbered 0, after V lost 5 bases and J lost 4 bases. The CDR3 runs to 13 residues. CDR3 DNA: TGTGCCAGCAGTGGACAGGGGGCCTATGGCTACACCTTC. Translating gives CASSGQGAYGYTF.

V and J are TRBV11-3 and TRBJ2-7, with D perhaps TRBD1 (6 bases). The CDR3 spans 13 residues. V was pared by 6 bases and J by 1 base, with 10 bases between. Germline V gene data show CDR1 as SGHNT and CDR2 as YENEEA. CDR3 nucleotide sequence: TGTGCCAGCAGTTACAGGGATTCCTACGAGCAGTACTTC. It yields the protein CASSYRDSYEQYF. The full variable domain, its missing parts supplied by reference TRBV11-3 and TRBJ2-7, is EAGVVQSPRYKIIEKKQPVAFWCNPISGHNTLYWYLQNLGQGPELLIRYENEEAVDDSQLPKDRFSAERLKGVDSTLKIQPAELGDSAVYLCASSYRDSYEQYFGPGTRLTVT.

The chain combines TRBV28 with TRBJ2-4; D gene uncertain. V was trimmed by 2 bases and J by 7 bases, leaving 6 bases between them. Germline CDR1 and CDR2: MDHEN and SYDVKM. The CDR3 consists of 12 residues. The DNA for the CDR3 is TGTGCCAGCAGTTTACCCGGGAACATTCAGTACTTC. Translated, it gives CASSLPGNIQYF.

The chain joins TRBV9 to TRBJ2-2; no firm D call. This CDR3 contains 15 residues. Trimming stripped 2 bases from V and 1 base from J, with 9 bases between. Germline CDR1 and CDR2: SGDLS and YYNGEE. The CDR3 bases are TGTGCCAGCAGCGTTGCTAACAGGAACACCGGGGAGCTGTTTTTT. Encoded protein: CASSVANRNTGELFF.

The chain combines TRBV28 with TRBJ1-5; D is unclear. Trimming took 2 bases from V and 5 from J, leaving 7 bases between them. The germline V gene has CDR1 MDHEN and CDR2 SYDVKM. The CDR3 runs to 13 residues. The CDR3 here is CASSLEGHQPQHF. CDR3 bases: TGTGCCAGCAGTTTAGAGGGTCATCAGCCCCAGCATTTT.

DNA for the CDR3: TGTGCCAGTAGTACCAGGACAGGGCTCTACGAGCAGTACTTC. Encoded protein: CASSTRTGLYEQYF. The V and J genes are TRBV19 and TRBJ2-7, with TRBD1 matching over 8 bases. Germline V lookup: CDR1 LNHDA, CDR2 SQIVND (reference sequence). V shed 4 bases and J 3 bases; nucleotides not matched to a gene: 5. The CDR3 is 14 residues long.